This T cell receptor (beta chain) was identified in a study of identical twins (dated by TCRdb to the mid-2010s). As for the study more broadly: To test whether fetal clonotypes persist, the study used deep sequencing on TCR alpha and beta repertoires from monozygotic twins, unrelated adults of various ages, and cord blood. To rule out contamination, replicate twin experiments were performed at different times with different library preparation protocols. Study-wide findings and limitations: A weaker excess of twin sharing was found in beta out-of-frame sequences because the signal-to-noise ratio was lowered by fewer shared sequences. Compared with coincidental sharing between unrelated individuals, an excess of low generation-probability sequences was observed among out-of-frame TCR alpha sequences shared between twins. Because the same donors could not be followed over many years, the conclusions relied on cross-sectional statistical analysis. Recombination models systematically underestimated out-of-frame TCR alpha sharing in monozygotic twins but agreed with sharing between unrelated individuals. Invariant T cells such as MAIT and iNKT could partly confound zero-insertion analyses, although diverse VJ usage argued against such confounding for most clonotypes. Abundant cord blood beta clonotypes carried fewer insertions; young adult naive repertoires showed a weaker similar trend, while memory repertoires showed none.

The germline V gene supplies CDR1 SGHTA and CDR2 FQGNSA. The V and J ends are trimmed by 0 bases and 4 bases, leaving 21 bases between them. The CDR3 spans 18 residues, from the cysteine through the phenylalanine. The kept DNA is CDR3 alone, 54 bases in frame from the first base. Libraries were made using 5' RACE. The instrument given in TCRdb is Illumina HiSeq 2000. Template switching added a universal primer binding site, and the final cDNA carried a unique molecular identifier that allowed TCR cDNA molecules to be counted accurately. Specific primers in the conserved constant-segment region were used to synthesize first-strand cDNA for TCR alpha and beta chains. To control for contamination, each cDNA library was double barcoded with a SMART-Mk sample barcode plus Illumina barcodes. TruSeq adapter sequences and Illumina sample barcodes were added in two successive PCR steps. Sequencing of the TCR alpha and beta cDNA libraries was done on the Illumina HiSeq platform using custom primers. Processing in the source paper ran as follows. MiGEC processed the raw reads to extract unique molecular identifiers, while MiXCR was used to determine the CDR3 positions. For each individual, recombination models were inferred using an EM algorithm with the repgenHMM and IGoR tools. The tcR package in R was used for shared clonotype analysis, with sharing normalized by the product of cloneset sizes. To study raw recombination free of thymic and clonal selection effects, out-of-frame nonproductive sequences were analyzed. TCRdb's own reprocessing of the public reads used fastp at Q25 and MiXCR and kept productive beta chains. Entries are consolidated by CDR3 protein sequence, retaining the most common genes and DNA. TCRdb's processing, not the authors' own work, is the source of the V and J calls. For this sample there are some 600,000 distinct CDR3 sequences; roughly 7.1% appear just once. Of the sample, less than 2% falls within the top ten clones.

All donors were healthy Caucasians. The twin cohort comprised three pairs of female monozygotic twins, all aged roughly 18 to 30 years. Peripheral blood mononuclear cells were the source from which RNA for the TCR libraries was isolated. Note on this clonotype: Its antigen has not been determined. Base-call qualities are not available, and no considerably larger clone is one nucleotide away.

The same specimen was also included in a second study, on yellow fever vaccine responses in identical twins. Per the second study: The T cell response to vaccination in identical twins was reported by the authors to appear partly convergent and partly personalized. In identical twins, the study followed T cell clones that responded to the vaccine with precision.

The source of this sequence is a young woman in good health. Sequencing used PBMCs. This sequence uses TRBV7-2 and TRBJ1-2; TRBD1 is a weak D gene call, 5 bases matching. The DNA sequence reads TGTGCCAGCAGCTTAGCCTCCCGGGACGGCCCTGGGGGCTATGGCTACACCTTC. Its amino acids are CASSLASRDGPGGYGYTF.